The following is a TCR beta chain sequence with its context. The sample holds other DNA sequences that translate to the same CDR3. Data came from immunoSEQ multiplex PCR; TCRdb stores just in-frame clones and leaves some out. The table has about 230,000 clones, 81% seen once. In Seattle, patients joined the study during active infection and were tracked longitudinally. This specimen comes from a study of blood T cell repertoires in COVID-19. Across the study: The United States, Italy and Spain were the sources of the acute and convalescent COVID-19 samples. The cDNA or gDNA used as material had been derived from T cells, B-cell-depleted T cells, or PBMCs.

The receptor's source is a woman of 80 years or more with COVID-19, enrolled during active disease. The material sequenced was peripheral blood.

CDR3 coding DNA: TGTGCCAGCAGCTTGTCCCCCGGACAGGGAACTGAAGCTTTCTTT. Its translation: CASSLSPGQGTEAFF. This sequence joins TRBV7-3 and TRBJ1-1; TRBD1 agrees at 8 bases. Trimming took 3 bases from V and 5 from J; bases not matched to a gene: 8. The length of the CDR3 is 15 residues. In germline, CDR1 is SGHTA, CDR2 FQGTGA.